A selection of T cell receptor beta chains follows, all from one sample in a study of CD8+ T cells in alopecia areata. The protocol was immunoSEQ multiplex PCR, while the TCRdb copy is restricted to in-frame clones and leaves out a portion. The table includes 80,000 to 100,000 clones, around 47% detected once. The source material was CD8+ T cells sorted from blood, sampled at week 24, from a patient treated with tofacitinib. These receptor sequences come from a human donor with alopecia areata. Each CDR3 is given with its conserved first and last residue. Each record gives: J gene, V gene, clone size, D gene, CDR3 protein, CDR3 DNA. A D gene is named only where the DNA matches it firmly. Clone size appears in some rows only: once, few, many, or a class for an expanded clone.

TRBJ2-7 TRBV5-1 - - CASSSPGAREQYF TGCGCCAGCAGCTCCCCAGGAGCGAGGGAGCAGTACTTC
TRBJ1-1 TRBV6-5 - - CASSQNTMNTEAFF TGTGCCAGCAGCCAGAATACGATGAACACTGAAGCTTTCTTT
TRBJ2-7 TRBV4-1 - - CASSSTRLYEQYF TGCGCCAGCAGTTCGACTAGACTCTACGAGCAGTACTTC
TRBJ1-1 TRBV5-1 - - CASSLDARLNTEAFF TGCGCCAGCAGCTTGGATGCCAGACTGAACACTGAAGCTTTCTTT
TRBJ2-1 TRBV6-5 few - CASSYLMGEVLNEQFF TGTGCCAGCAGTTACTTGATGGGGGAGGTTCTCAATGAGCAGTTCTTC
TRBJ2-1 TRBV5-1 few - CASRPTMRNEQFF TGCGCCAGCAGACCGACAATGAGGAATGAGCAGTTCTTC
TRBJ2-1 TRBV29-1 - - CSVGPSDEQFF TGCAGCGTCGGGCCTTCCGATGAGCAGTTCTTC
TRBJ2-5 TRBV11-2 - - CASSLAGREETQYF TGTGCCAGCAGCTTAGCAGGGCGCGAGGAGACCCAGTACTTC
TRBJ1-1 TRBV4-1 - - CASSQEGSTEAFF TGCGCCAGCAGCCAAGAAGGATCCACTGAAGCTTTCTTT
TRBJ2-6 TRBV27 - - CASKSGSGANVLTF TGTGCCAGCAAAAGCGGATCTGGGGCCAACGTCCTGACTTTC
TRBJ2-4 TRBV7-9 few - CASSLGQRNIQYF TGTGCCAGCAGCTTAGGGCAGAGAAACATTCAGTACTTC
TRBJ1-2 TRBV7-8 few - CASSLAFRGTNGYTF TGTGCCAGCAGCTTAGCTTTTAGGGGCACGAATGGCTACACCTTC
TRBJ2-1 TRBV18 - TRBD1 CASSPVRTGVSNNEQFF TGTGCCAGCTCACCGGTCCGGACAGGGGTTAGTAACAATGAGCAGTTCTTC
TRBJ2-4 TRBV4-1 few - CASSQDRPTEKYF TGCGCCAGCAGCCAAGATCGCCCGACTGAAAAGTACTTC
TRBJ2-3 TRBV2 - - CASRQGPTRSDTQYF TGTGCCAGCAGACAAGGACCGACACGATCAGATACGCAGTATTTT
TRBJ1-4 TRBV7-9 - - CASSFGTGDGEKLFF TGTGCCAGCAGCTTCGGTACCGGGGACGGTGAAAAACTGTTTTTT
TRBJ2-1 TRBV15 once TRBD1 CATSRRDRGYNEQFF TGTGCCACCAGCCGCCGGGACAGGGGCTACAATGAGCAGTTCTTC
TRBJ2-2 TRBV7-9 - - CASSYLATGELFF TGTGCCAGCAGCTATTTGGCCACCGGGGAGCTGTTTTTT
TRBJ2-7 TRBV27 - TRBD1 CASSFSGTGGKQYF TGTGCCAGCAGTTTTTCGGGGACAGGGGGAAAGCAGTACTTC
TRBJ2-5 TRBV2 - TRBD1 CASSERTGSETQYF TGTGCCAGCAGTGAAAGGACAGGGTCAGAGACCCAGTACTTC
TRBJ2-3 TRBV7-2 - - CANRPEDLTDTQYF TGTGCCAATAGACCCGAGGACCTCACAGATACGCAGTATTTT
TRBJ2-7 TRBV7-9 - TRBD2 CASSPPGLAGEASYEQYF TGTGCCAGCAGCCCGCCGGGACTAGCGGGAGAGGCATCCTACGAGCAGTACTTC
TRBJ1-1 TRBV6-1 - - CATRGGTEAFF TGTGCCACCCGGGGGGGCACTGAAGCTTTCTTT
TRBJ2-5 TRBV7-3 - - CASSTTGLQNQETQYF TGTGCCAGCAGCACGACGGGACTCCAAAACCAAGAGACCCAGTACTTC
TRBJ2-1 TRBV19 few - CASRDRSYNEQFF TGTGCCAGTAGGGACCGATCTTACAATGAGCAGTTCTTC